Below, 25 T cell receptor beta chains from the same sample are listed, as sequenced in a study of CD4 T cells in relation to SARS-CoV-2 and coronaviruses (dated by TCRdb to about 2021). Library preparation employed the immunoSEQ multiplex PCR assay. Drawn from immuneACCESS, this table holds only the in-frame rearrangements with V and J called that TCRdb kept. Clones are partly lost; checked studies trace under half to an unresolved V gene and leave the rest unexplained. In this sample the table shows over 40,000 clones, roughly 84% of which occur a single time. The ten largest account for 0.95% to 1.5% of the sample. These TCRs are of unknown antigen specificity. The sample was naive CD4+ T cells from PBMCs, cultured in vitro. The intended sense of this specimen's cell subset or site label: naive CD4+ T cells isolated by negative enrichment. These receptor sequences come from an adult with COVID-19.

This chain links TRBV9 with TRBJ1-4; TRBD1 agrees at 10 bases. Per the germline V gene, CDR1 is SGDLS and CDR2 is YYNGEE. This CDR3 region has 14 residues. V trimming: 5 bases; J trimming: 8 bases; junction bases outside the gene matches: 6. The CDR3 region has the DNA TGTGCCAGCAGGGCCGGGACAGGGGACGAAAAACTGTTTTTT. Amino acid sequence: CASRAGTGDEKLFF.

The chain links TRBV25-1 to TRBJ2-5, with 11 bases lining up with TRBD2. Per germline, CDR1 MGHDK and CDR2 SYGVNS. Trimming cost V 2 bases and J 5 bases; bases outside gene matches: 4. There are 15 residues in the CDR3. The CDR3 coding sequence is TGTGCCAGCAGTGAAATAGCGGGAGGGGGGGAGACCCAGTACTTC. Its translation: CASSEIAGGGETQYF.

This chain connects TRBV5-6 to TRBJ2-5; D remains ambiguous. The CDR3 runs to 16 residues. Trimming shortened V by 3 bases and J by 1 base, and 16 bases separated the two germline ends. Germline values: CDR1 SGHDT, CDR2 YYEEEE. For the CDR3, the DNA is TGTGCCAGCAGCTCTTTATATGTGGCAGTCCAAGAGACCCAGTACTTC. As protein: CASSSLYVAVQETQYF.

This clone is a singleton in its sample. The CDR3 coding sequence is TGTGCCAGCAGTCAACAGGTCCCGAGCTCCTACGAGCAGTACTTC. Translating it yields CASSQQVPSSYEQYF. V usage is TRBV27 and J usage is TRBJ2-7; possibly TRBD1 for D (5 bases). V lost 5 bases to trimming and J lost 0 bases, with 14 bases between them. Per the germline V gene, CDR1 is MNHEY and CDR2 is SMNVEV (reference sequence). This CDR3 comprises 15 residues.

The V and J genes are TRBV2 and TRBJ2-2, with D perhaps matching TRBD2 (5 bases). The CDR3 loop spans 17 amino acids. From germline, CDR1 is SNHLY and CDR2 FYNNEI. Deletions cut 5 bases from V and 8 bases from J, with 24 bases between. In DNA, the CDR3 is TGTGCCAGCAGTTTGGTTTCGAGAGGGCCACGTTTAGGGGAGCTGTTTTTT. Residues: CASSLVSRGPRLGELFF.

This rearrangement joins TRBV28 to TRBJ2-1; 8 positions match TRBD2. With V trimmed by 5 bases and J by 4 bases, 13 bases remained unmatched. There are 17 residues in the CDR3. Germline-derived CDR1 and CDR2 are MDHEN and SYDVKM. CDR3 nucleotides: TGTGCCAGCAGTCTGCCACGGGAGGGCCGAGGATACAATGAGCAGTTCTTC. Translation: CASSLPREGRGYNEQFF.

V and J are TRBV9 and TRBJ2-7; 11 bases agree with TRBD2. This CDR3 spans 16 amino acids. Unmatched junction bases numbered 9, after V lost 4 bases and J lost 3 bases. Germline V gene data show CDR1 as SGDLS and CDR2 as YYNGEE. CDR3 nucleotide sequence: TGTGCCAGCAGCCCTGCGACTAGCGGGGTCGACTACGAGCAGTACTTC. Protein product: CASSPATSGVDYEQYF. The entire variable domain, with the rest obtained from reference TRBV9 and TRBJ2-7, is as follows: DSGVTQTPKHLITATGQRVTLRCSPRSGDLSVYWYQQSLDQGLQFLIQYYNGEERAKGNILERFSAQQFPDLHSELNLSSLELGDSALYFCASSPATSGVDYEQYFGPGTRLTVT.

The chain is built from TRBV20-1 and TRBJ1-2, with D unresolved. Per the germline V gene, CDR1 is DFQATT and CDR2 is SNEGSKA (reference sequence). The CDR3 runs to 11 residues. V was shortened by 0 bases and J by 6 bases, with 5 bases between the two germline ends. CDR3 bases: TGCAGTGCTAGAGATGAGAATGGCTACACCTTC. Translated: CSARDENGYTF.

The chain combines TRBV21-1 with TRBJ2-7; no check of the table's D call, TRBD1, against the DNA was made. TRBV21-1 constitutes a pseudogene. The CDR3 is made up of 13 amino acids. The CDR3 loop reads CVPRGPGSYEQYF. The CDR3 region has the DNA TGTGTCCCGAGGGGGCCGGGATCCTACGAGCAGTACTTC.

The chain uses TRBV7-2 and TRBJ2-1, with D possibly being TRBD2 (5 bases). V lost 4 bases and J 2 bases, leaving 12 bases between the germline ends. Germline V lookup: CDR1 SGHTA, CDR2 FQGNSA. The CDR3 is made up of 15 amino acids. DNA for the CDR3: TGTGCCAGCAGCTCCCCGGGAATAACCTACAATGAGCAGTTCTTC. This translates into CASSSPGITYNEQFF.

The J gene is TRBJ2-3, the V gene TRBV6-5; possible D gene TRBD2, 5 bases. The CDR3 has 12 amino acids. V lost 7 bases, J lost 9 bases, and 14 bases lay in between. Germline lookup yields CDR1 MNHEY and CDR2 SVGAGI. The chain's CDR3 is CASTSLSDTQYF. CDR3 nucleotide sequence: TGTGCCAGCACCTCCCTTAGCGACACGCAGTATTTT.

The chain carries TRBV28 and TRBJ1-5; D is undetermined. CDR1 is MDHEN and CDR2 is SYDVKM in the germline V gene. CDR3 length: 13 amino acids. Trimming stripped 5 bases from V and 15 bases from J, with 20 bases between. CDR3 sequence: CASSGNTLAGRHF. In DNA form, the CDR3 reads TGTGCCAGCAGTGGGAATACACTGGCTGGGCGGCATTTT. The variable domain in full, with the rest retrieved from reference TRBV28 and TRBJ1-5, is DVKVTQSSRYLVKRTGEKVFLECVQDMDHENMFWYRQDPGLGLRLIYFSYDVKMKEKGDIPEGYSVSREKKERFSLILESASTNQTSMYLCASSGNTLAGRHFGDGTRLSIL.

The genes are TRBV6-5 and TRBJ1-2, with TRBD1 matching 7 bases. The CDR3 length is 14 residues. CDR1 is MNHEY, CDR2 SVGAGI, per germline. Trimming took 8 bases from V and 7 from J; bases not matched to a gene: 13. DNA of the CDR3: TGTGCCAGCCAAGACAGGGCCGATGGGGGTGGCTACACCTTC. Translating gives CASQDRADGGGYTF.

V gene TRBV20-1 combines with J gene TRBJ1-1; D remains unclear. Germline loops: CDR1 DFQATT, CDR2 SNEGSKA (reference sequence). V was pared by 3 bases and J by 4 bases, with 12 bases between. The CDR3 is made up of 13 amino acids. The CDR3 is CSASWRLGTEAFF. As DNA, the CDR3 is TGCAGTGCTAGTTGGCGATTGGGCACTGAAGCTTTCTTT.

V usage is TRBV5-4 and J usage is TRBJ2-7; D is unresolved. Trimming removed 4 bases at V and 1 base at J, with 9 bases between. From germline, CDR1 is SGHNT and CDR2 YYREEE (reference sequence). This CDR3 comprises 13 residues. The CDR3 loop is CASSPSPSYEQYF. CDR3 nucleotides: TGTGCCAGCAGCCCCAGCCCTTCCTACGAGCAGTACTTC.

This chain joins TRBV12-3 or TRBV12-4 and TRBJ2-5; D unclear. The CDR3 is made up of 13 amino acids. With 6 bases removed from V and 4 bases from J, the gap between germline ends came to 12 bases. In DNA form, the CDR3 reads TGTGCCAGCAGCAGTTTAAAAAGAGAGACCCAGTACTTC. Its translation: CASSSLKRETQYF.

In its sample, this clone was seen a few times. This chain connects TRBV3-1 (or the pseudogene TRBV3-2) to TRBJ2-2; D is perhaps TRBD1 (6 bases). From germline, CDR1 is LGHDT and CDR2 YNNKEL (reference sequence). This CDR3 contains 15 residues. Trimming removed 1 base at V and 3 bases at J, with 9 bases between. The CDR3 sequence: CASSQARGHTGELFF. CDR3 nucleotide sequence: TGTGCCAGCAGCCAAGCCAGGGGACACACCGGGGAGCTGTTTTTT.

V gene TRBV28 combines with J gene TRBJ1-5, with no clear D. V lost 8 bases to trimming and J lost 6 bases, with 20 bases between them. From germline, CDR1 is MDHEN and CDR2 SYDVKM. The CDR3 runs to 15 residues. The CDR3 sequence: CASRWGGQTSQPQHF. CDR3 in DNA: TGTGCCAGCCGCTGGGGAGGGCAAACCTCTCAGCCCCAGCATTTT.

With regard to this clone: At one end, the junction sequence differs from germline, possibly due to a read error. This rearrangement joins TRBV6-5 to TRBJ2-7, with 9 bases matching TRBD1. This CDR3 is built from 11 residues. In germline, CDR1 is MNHEY, CDR2 SVGAGI. The CDR3 here is CASSGTGGPGF. As DNA, the CDR3 is TGTGCCAGCAGCGGCACAGGGGGCCCCGGTTTC.

V is TRBV12-3 or TRBV12-4 and J is TRBJ2-2, with no clear D. The CDR3 sequence is 13 residues long. The V and J ends lost 3 bases and 6 bases respectively, with 8 bases between them. The CDR3 nucleotides are TGTGCCAGCAGTTTGCTAGGGCCCGGGGAGCTGTTTTTT. Its translation: CASSLLGPGELFF.

The V call is TRBV6-1, the J call TRBJ2-1; D is unclear. V was trimmed by 2 bases and J by 2 bases, leaving 4 bases between them. Germline V gene sequence: CDR1 MNHNS, CDR2 SASEGT. The CDR3 is made up of 13 amino acids. The CDR3 region has the DNA TGTGCCAGCAGTGAACGTGCCTACAATGAGCAGTTCTTC. Translation gives CASSERAYNEQFF.

J is TRBJ1-5 and V is TRBV5-1; no clear D. The germline V and J ends were trimmed by 0 bases and 7 bases, with 11 bases remaining between them. The CDR3 spans 14 residues. Per germline, CDR1 SGHRS and CDR2 YFSETQ. The DNA of the CDR3 is TGCGCCAGCAGCTTGGACGCGGGAAGACAGCCCCAGCATTTT. Encoded protein: CASSLDAGRQPQHF.

This sequence joins TRBV11-2 and TRBJ2-3, with D possibly TRBD2 on 6 matching bases. The V end was cut by 3 bases, the J end by 0 bases, with 10 bases between. The CDR3 is 15 amino acids. Per germline, CDR1 SGHAT and CDR2 FQNNGV. CDR3 sequence: CASSFPSASTDTQYF. The DNA for the CDR3 is TGTGCCAGCAGCTTCCCTAGCGCCAGCACAGATACGCAGTATTTT.

V and J are TRBV28 and TRBJ2-1; D is possibly TRBD2 (6 bases). The V gene lost 7 bases and the J gene lost 13 bases, with 20 bases spanning the gap. The CDR3 runs 13 residues. From germline, CDR1 is MDHEN and CDR2 SYDVKM. The CDR3 bases are TGTGCCAGCACCGCTGGGTTGCGGGACTTCCAGTTCTTC. This encodes CASTAGLRDFQFF.

This chain links TRBV6-5 with TRBJ1-6, with TRBD1 matching over 9 bases. Germline CDR1 MNHEY, CDR2 SVGAGI. V dropped 8 bases and J dropped 7; count of bases not matched to a gene: 9. This CDR3 is 15 amino acids long. The chain's CDR3 is CASSTGTGRNSPLHF. As DNA, the CDR3 is TGTGCCAGCTCGACCGGGACAGGGAGAAATTCACCCCTCCACTTT.